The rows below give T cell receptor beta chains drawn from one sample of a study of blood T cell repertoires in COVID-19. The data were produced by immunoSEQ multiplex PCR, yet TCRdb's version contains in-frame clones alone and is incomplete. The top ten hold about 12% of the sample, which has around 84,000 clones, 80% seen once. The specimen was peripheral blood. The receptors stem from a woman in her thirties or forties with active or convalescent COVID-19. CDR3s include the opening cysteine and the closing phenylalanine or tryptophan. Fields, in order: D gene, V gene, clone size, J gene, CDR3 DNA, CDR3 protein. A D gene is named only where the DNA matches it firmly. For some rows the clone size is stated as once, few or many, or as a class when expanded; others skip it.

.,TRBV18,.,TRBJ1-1,TGTGCCAGCTCACCTTGGGACACAGGGAACACTGAAGCTTTCTTT,CASSPWDTGNTEAFF
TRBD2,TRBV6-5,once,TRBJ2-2,TGTGCCAGCAGCCTACTAGCGGGGTCCGGGGAGCTGTTTTTT,CASSLLAGSGELFF
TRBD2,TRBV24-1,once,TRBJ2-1,TGTGCCACCAGTGATTTGGGCCTAGCGGGAAACAATGAGCAGTTCTTC,CATSDLGLAGNNEQFF
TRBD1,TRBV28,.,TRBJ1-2,TGTGCCAGCAGTGGGACAGGGGTCTATGGCTACACCTTC,CASSGTGVYGYTF
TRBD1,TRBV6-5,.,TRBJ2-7,TGTGCCAGCAGACCCGGGACAGGGGCTGACGAGCAGTACTTC,CASRPGTGADEQYF
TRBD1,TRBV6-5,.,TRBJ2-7,TGTGCCAGCAGTTACTATTGGGGACAGTCCTCAGCCCTCCGCTTC,CASSYYWGQSSALRF
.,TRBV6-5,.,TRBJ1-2,TGTGCCAGCAGTTACTCGAACAAGGGTCGAGGGTATGGCTACACCTTC,CASSYSNKGRGYGYTF
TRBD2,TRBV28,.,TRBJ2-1,TGTGCCACTCAAGGGGGACTAGGGACCTACAATGAGCAGTTCTTC,CATQGGLGTYNEQFF
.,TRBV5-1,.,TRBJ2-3,TGCGCCAGCAGCTTGGAGGGGGGGTTGAGCACAGATACGCAGTATTTT,CASSLEGGLSTDTQYF
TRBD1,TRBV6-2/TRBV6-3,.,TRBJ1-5,TGTGCCAGCAGTCACAGGGGAGAGGGCAATCAGCCCCAGCATTTT,CASSHRGEGNQPQHF
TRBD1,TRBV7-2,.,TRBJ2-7,TGTGCCAGCAGATCCGGGACAGGGTCCTACGAGCAGTACTTC,CASRSGTGSYEQYF
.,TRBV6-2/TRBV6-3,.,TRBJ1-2,TGTGCCAGCAGTTACGGGTCAGGATCTCTCTATGGCTACACCTTC,CASSYGSGSLYGYTF
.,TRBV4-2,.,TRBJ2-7,TGTGCCAGCAGCCAAGATGCGGGACAGAACTACGAGCAGTACTTC,CASSQDAGQNYEQYF
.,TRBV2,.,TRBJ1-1,TGTGCCAGCAGTGGGTTTCAGGGAAACACTGAAGCTTTCTTT,CASSGFQGNTEAFF
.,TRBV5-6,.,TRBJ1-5,TGTGCCAGCAGCTCAAGGTTAGGGGATCAGCCCCAGCATTTT,CASSSRLGDQPQHF
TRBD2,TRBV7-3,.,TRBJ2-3,TGTGCCAGCATCGTTTTGCCCCTCGCGGGGGGGAACGGTGATACGCAGTATTTT,CASIVLPLAGGNGDTQYF
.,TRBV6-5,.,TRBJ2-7,TGTGCCAGCAGTTACGGGGGGACAGTCTACGAGCAGTACTTC,CASSYGGTVYEQYF
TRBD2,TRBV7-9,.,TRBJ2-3,TGTGCCAGCAAGGGACTACAAATCACAGATACGCAGTATTTT,CASKGLQITDTQYF
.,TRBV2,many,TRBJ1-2,TGTGCCAGCAGTGTTAGTGAGGTCTATGGCTACACCTTC,CASSVSEVYGYTF
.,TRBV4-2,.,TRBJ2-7,TGTGCCAGCAGCGGGGGGTTGTCCTACGAGCAGTACTTC,CASSGGLSYEQYF
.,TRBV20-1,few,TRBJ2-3,TGCAGTGCCCCTACCGGGTATACGCAGTATTTT,CSAPTGYTQYF
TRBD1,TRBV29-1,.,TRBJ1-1,TGCAGCGTAAAGACAGGGGAGAACACTGAAGCTTTCTTT,CSVKTGENTEAFF
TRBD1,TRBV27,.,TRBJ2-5,TGTGCCAGCAGTCGACGATCCCGGGACAGGGGCCAAGAGACCCAGTACTTC,CASSRRSRDRGQETQYF
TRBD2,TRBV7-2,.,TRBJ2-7,TGTGCCAGCAGCCCTAACGCGGGAGGGGTCTACGAGCAGTACTTC,CASSPNAGGVYEQYF
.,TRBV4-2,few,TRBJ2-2,TGTGCCAGCAGCCAAGATCAGGGGACAAACACCGGGGAGCTGTTTTTT,CASSQDQGTNTGELFF
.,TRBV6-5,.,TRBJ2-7,TGTGCCAGTTTACCAAGGCAGGGAATGTTCTACGAGCAGTACTTC,CASLPRQGMFYEQYF
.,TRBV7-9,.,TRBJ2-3,TGTGCCAGCAGCTTAGTGACTACAGATACGCAGTATTTT,CASSLVTTDTQYF
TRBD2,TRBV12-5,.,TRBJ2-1,TGTGCTAGTGGTTTGTCAACCCACTCCCCCGGGACTACGACCTTAAATGAGCAGTTCTTC,CASGLSTHSPGTTTLNEQFF
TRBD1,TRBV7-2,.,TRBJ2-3,TGTGCCAGCAGCTTTCGTGGGACAGCCACAGATACGCAGTATTTT,CASSFRGTATDTQYF
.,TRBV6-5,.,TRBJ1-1,TGTGCCAGCAGGGCTCGGAACACTGAAGCTTTCTTT,CASRARNTEAFF
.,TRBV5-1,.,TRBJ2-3,TGCGCCAGCAGTCTGGCTGGCGGGTTCGACACAGATACGCAGTATTTT,CASSLAGGFDTDTQYF
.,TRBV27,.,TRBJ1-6,TGTGCCAGCAGTTTATCCCAGGCGCAGTCCCTCCACTTT,CASSLSQAQSLHF
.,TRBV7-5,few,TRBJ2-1,TGTGTCAGAAGCTTAAGGAAGCGGAGCTCCTACAATGAGCAGTTCTTC,CVRSLRKRSSYNEQFF
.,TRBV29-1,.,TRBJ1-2,TGCAGCGTCCCCGGGGGACCCAGGGATGGGGGCTACACCTTC,CSVPGGPRDGGYTF
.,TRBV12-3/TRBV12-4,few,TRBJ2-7,TGTGCCAGCAGCCGGGGTAGCGAGCAGTACTTC,CASSRGSEQYF
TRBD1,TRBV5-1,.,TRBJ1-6,TGCGCCAGCAGCCCCCGGGACAGGGCTTCACCCCTCCACTTT,CASSPRDRASPLHF
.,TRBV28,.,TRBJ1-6,TGTGCCAGCAGTCCGACGTTTACAGGGAACGCGTATAATTCACCCCTCCACTTT,CASSPTFTGNAYNSPLHF
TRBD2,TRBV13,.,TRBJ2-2,TGTGCCAGCAGCCCTGGGACTAGCGGAGTCGGGGAGCTGTTTTTT,CASSPGTSGVGELFF
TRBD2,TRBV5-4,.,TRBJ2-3,TGTGCCAGCAGCGGGGGGGGACTAGCGGGGCTGACAGATACGCAGTATTTT,CASSGGGLAGLTDTQYF
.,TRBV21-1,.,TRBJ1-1,TGTGCCAGCAGCAGAGGACAGGGTGACGAAGCTTTCTTT,CASSRGQGDEAFF
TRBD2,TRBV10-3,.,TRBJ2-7,TGTGCCATCAGTGGGACTAGCGGGACAGGTTCACCCCCCTACGAGCAGTACTTC,CAISGTSGTGSPPYEQYF
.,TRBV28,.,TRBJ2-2,TGTGCCAGCAGTTTTTCGACAGGCATTAACACCGGGGAGCTGTTTTTT,CASSFSTGINTGELFF
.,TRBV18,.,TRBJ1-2,TGTGCCAGCTCACCAGGGCAGGATAGGGGCTACACCTTC,CASSPGQDRGYTF
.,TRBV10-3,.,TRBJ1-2,TGTGCCATGGGGGGAGGGAATCAACATGGCTACACCTTC,CAMGGGNQHGYTF
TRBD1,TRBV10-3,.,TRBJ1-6,TGTGCCATCAGTGAGCCCGGGACAGGGAATAATTCACCCCTCCACTTT,CAISEPGTGNNSPLHF
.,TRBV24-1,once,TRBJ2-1,TGTGCCACCAGTGACCCCACAGGGGGGGGGAAAAGCTCCTACAATGAGCAGTTCTTC,CATSDPTGGGKSSYNEQFF
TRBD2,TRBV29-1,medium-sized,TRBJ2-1,TGCAGCGTTGAGGGGTTACAGGAAACTAGCGGGGAGCACTCCTACAATGAGCAGTTCTTC,CSVEGLQETSGEHSYNEQFF
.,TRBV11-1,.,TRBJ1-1,TGTGCCAGCAGCTTGCACAGGAACACTGAAGCTTTCTTT,CASSLHRNTEAFF